This entry is about one TCR beta chain. Its antigen is unknown. The data are from a study of cytomegalovirus exposure and HLA in healthy donors. General observations from the study: Cytomegalovirus-associated TCR beta chains were listed, numbering 150 to 200.

PCR used 60 Vbeta primers and 13 Jbeta primers. The data were produced by immunoSEQ multiplex PCR, yet TCRdb's version contains in-frame clones alone and is incomplete. The table includes under 110,000 clones, around four fifths detected once. The germline CDR1 and CDR2 sequences are MNHEY and SVGAGI. Trimming stripped 2 bases from V and 6 bases from J, with 11 bases between. The CDR3 is made up of 14 amino acids. It was healthy bone marrow donors who served as donors. The rearrangement joins TRBV6-5 to TRBJ1-5, with D maybe TRBD1 (5 bases). This sequence originates from a man aged 35-49 years in good health and CMV-seronegative. Material for sequencing was PBMCs. DNA of the CDR3: TGTGCCAGCAGTTACAGCCGGGGGGGTCAGCCCCAGCATTTT. It specifies CASSYSRGGQPQHF.